This T cell receptor beta chain stems from a study of T cells in Graves' hyperthyroidism and ophthalmopathy (dated by TCRdb to the late 2010s). Regarding the complete study: Peripheral blood samples were taken at the time of initial diagnosis, prior to any treatment. TCR Vbeta CDR3 sequencing of roughly 140 peripheral blood samples (fewer than 45 ophthalmopathy, about 75 hyperthyroidism and 17 progressor patients) is reported in the paper. The approximately 98 discovery patients were randomly divided into training and test sets at a 7:3 ratio. In addition, the study compared T-cell repertoires in thyroid tissue and in blood from roughly 6 Graves' hyperthyroidism patients. Once sampling was done, hyperthyroidism patients were given methimazole at a starting dose of 30 mg daily, whereas ophthalmopathy patients were given high-dose intravenous methylprednisolone. A discovery cohort of approximately 100 patients, 43 with Graves' ophthalmopathy and over 55 with stable Graves' hyperthyroidism, was used to find distinguishing TCR V-J signatures. Prospective prediction of ophthalmopathy was tested in an independent validation cohort of some 20 hyperthyroidism patients and around 16 patients who later progressed to ophthalmopathy.

Ophthalmopathy patients had moderately to severely active disease, with a Clinical Activity Score of 3 or more, a NOSPECS grade of 4 or more, and a disease duration of less than 3 months. Any patient with an uncontrolled infection, another autoimmune disease, pregnancy or lactation was excluded. Diagnoses were established on the basis of clinical symptoms, serum thyroxine and TRAb, thyroid ultrasound, and orbital computed tomography. PBMCs were separated from approximately 9.9 ml of fresh peripheral blood using Ficoll-Paque density gradient centrifugation. Trizol reagent was used to extract total RNA, and RNA quality was then checked on an Agilent 2100 Bioanalyzer. Comments on this clonotype: Which antigen it targets is not known. Base-call qualities are not available, and no considerably larger clone is one nucleotide away.

The TCR beta CDR3 regions were amplified from RNA transcripts. For the first round of RT-PCR on the TCR CDR3, the HTBI primer set was used together with the Qiagen OneStep RT-PCR kit. A second multiplex PCR round built the libraries, followed by size selection and purification. Sequencing of the libraries was done on an Illumina HiSeq2000 using paired-end 100 bp reads. Per the source publication's procedure: SOAPnuke was used to process the raw data, with reads discarded if the reads contained adapters or uncalled bases, had a mean Phred below 15, or lacked an exact constant-primer or identifier match. High-quality paired reads were merged with COPE v1.2.5, and unique nucleotide sequences were defined as clonotypes. Clonotypes were aligned to IMGT TRBV, TRBD and TRBJ reference segments using MiTCR v1.1. The analysis was restricted to V-J combinations with a frequency above 0.0001, which together covered 99% to 99.2% of the repertoires. The TCS score was defined as the ratio of F50 (clonal expansion) to E x V (chaos), calculated using BLOSUM62-based TCRdist between CDR3 peptides within each V-J. Welch's t-statistics and random forest reduced fewer than 550 V-J features to 13, which were used in a naive Bayes classifier (R e1071). TCRdb reran the public reads through fastp at Q25 and MiXCR, keeping productive beta chains. Entries that share a CDR3 protein sequence are merged under the most common genes and DNA. Clone size and V and J calls follow TCRdb, not the original study. This sample holds about 410,000 distinct CDR3 sequences; roughly 14% were observed only once. The ten largest clones represent around 14% of the sample.

The research as a whole found: A model built on a 13 V-J signature distinguished ophthalmopathy from stable hyperthyroidism, reaching about 89% sensitivity and about 81% specificity in cross-validation and 80%/75% in testing. In validation, progression to ophthalmopathy was predicted by the model with around 70% sensitivity and roughly 76% specificity, a median of about 6 months before onset. No statistical method was used to set the sample size in advance, and investigators knew the group allocation. Most expanded thyroid clonotypes (frequency above 0.001) were also detected in blood, a finding suggesting that blood repertoires may reflect thyroid immune responses.

V is pruned by 7 bases and J by 0 bases, leaving 14 bases of the junction without a gene match. CDR3 length: 17 amino acids, cysteine to phenylalanine. Here the CDR3 DNA is all that survives: 51 bases in frame from base 1. CDR1 and CDR2 were assigned from the germline V gene (reference sequence) as DFQATT and SNEGSKA. In this chain, TRBV20-1 is recombined with TRBJ2-1, with 8 middle bases fitting TRBD2. This receptor was identified in a man between 18 and 35 years old with Graves' ophthalmopathy. The sequencing input was blood. In nucleotide form, the sequence is TGCAGTGTCACCCAATATAGCGGGGCAAGCTCCTACAATGAGCAGTTCTTC. The encoded protein is CSVTQYSGASSYNEQFF.